This is a list of T cell receptor beta chains from one sample in a study of blood T cells in healthy people across ages. One entry per CDR3 protein, called by TCRdb with MiXCR from the 5' RACE reads. Here the sample spans 2 million or so distinct CDR3 sequences, less than 50% being singletons. Sequences were obtained from blood. The receptors stem from a woman in her thirties or forties in good health. Each CDR3 is given with its conserved first and last residue. D genes are given only for firm matches. Expanded clones get a size class; other rows say once, few or many, or leave the size out.

>TRBV9|-|-|TRBJ1-1
TGTGCCAGCAGCGCCGGACGGGGCGCTGAAGCTTTCTTT
CASSAGRGAEAFF
>TRBV4-1|-|TRBD1|TRBJ1-6
TGCGCCAGCAGCCAAGACAGGGGGATAAGGAGTTCACCCCTCCACTTT
CASSQDRGIRSSPLHF
>TRBV5-1|-|-|TRBJ2-4
TGCGCCAGCACCCGCGGGGACAGCTCCTACTTAGCCAAAAACATTCAGTACTTC
CASTRGDSSYLAKNIQYF
>TRBV19|-|TRBD2|TRBJ2-5
TGTGCCAGTAGCCCCGAGCGGGGGGCATCCCCAGAGACCCAGTACTTC
CASSPERGASPETQYF
>TRBV6-5|-|-|TRBJ2-3
TGTGCCAGCAGTTACGTGGGGAGTTATCGGGATACGCAGTATTTT
CASSYVGSYRDTQYF
>TRBV7-8|-|TRBD1|TRBJ2-1
TGTGCCAGCAGCCCCAGGGACAGGGGGCTTGGGGAGCAGTTCTTC
CASSPRDRGLGEQFF
>TRBV20-1|-|-|TRBJ1-2
TGCAGTGCCGAGGACGGAAACTATGGCTACACCTTC
CSAEDGNYGYTF
>TRBV4-3|few|TRBD1|TRBJ1-6
TGCGCCAGCAGCCCGTCCGGGACAGCTTTTAATTCACCCCTCCACTTT
CASSPSGTAFNSPLHF
>TRBV6-6|few|-|TRBJ1-1
TGTGCCAGCAGTTGGGCGCAGGGAGGTACTGAAGCTTTCTTT
CASSWAQGGTEAFF
>TRBV15|-|-|TRBJ2-5
TGTGCCACCAGCAGTGCTAGCGAGCTCCAAGAGACCCAGTACTTC
CATSSASELQETQYF
>TRBV27|-|-|TRBJ1-5
TGTGCCAGCAGTCCCCGCGCAGGGGTTCAGCCCCAGCATTTT
CASSPRAGVQPQHF
>TRBV6-2/TRBV6-3|-|TRBD2|TRBJ2-1
TGTGCCAGCAGCGGTGTCTTTGGGACTAGCGGGGGGGATCACAATGAGCAGTTCTTC
CASSGVFGTSGGDHNEQFF
>TRBV13|-|-|TRBJ2-3
TGTGCCAGCAGCCCCTCCCTTTCAAGTAGCACAGATACGCAGTATTTT
CASSPSLSSSTDTQYF
>TRBV28|-|-|TRBJ2-7
TGTGCCAGCAACCAACAAGGGCTCGCCCTCTACGAGCAGTACTTC
CASNQQGLALYEQYF
>TRBV6-2/TRBV6-3|-|TRBD1|TRBJ2-5
TGTGCCAGCAGGGACAGGGGACCAGAGACCCAGTACTTC
CASRDRGPETQYF
>TRBV20-1|few|TRBD2|TRBJ2-7
TGCAGTGCTAGAGGGACAGCGGGGGGCAACAATGAGCAGTACTTC
CSARGTAGGNNEQYF
>TRBV4-2|few|TRBD2|TRBJ2-3
TGTGCCAGCAGCCAAGATCCTCCAGGACTAGCGGGGTCCGATACGCAGTATTTT
CASSQDPPGLAGSDTQYF
>TRBV6-2/TRBV6-3|-|TRBD2|TRBJ2-1
TGTGCCAGCAAAGGCGGGGGAGGGGCCTACAATGAGCAGTTCTTC
CASKGGGGAYNEQFF
>TRBV28|once|TRBD2|TRBJ2-4
TGTGTCAGCAGTTCTAGCGGTGTTCTAGCCAAAAACATTCAGTACTTC
CVSSSSGVLAKNIQYF
>TRBV20-1|-|TRBD1|TRBJ2-7
TGCAGTGCAGCCGGGACAGAAATATACTACGAGCAGTACTTC
CSAAGTEIYYEQYF
>TRBV20-1|-|-|TRBJ2-5
TGCAGTGCGAGGCGCGGTCGCTCATATCAAGAGACCCAGTACTTC
CSARRGRSYQETQYF
>TRBV6-2/TRBV6-3|-|-|TRBJ2-5
TGTGCCAGCGGCCGGGTAGCCGGGGAGACCCAGTACTTC
CASGRVAGETQYF
>TRBV20-1|-|-|TRBJ2-4
TGCAGTGCTACCCCCCGGACGGCGCCTCGGAACATTCAGTACTTC
CSATPRTAPRNIQYF
>TRBV6-2/TRBV6-3|-|-|TRBJ2-7
TGTGCCAGCAGTCCCGGGAAGTTCTCCTACGAGCAGTACTTC
CASSPGKFSYEQYF
>TRBV18|-|-|TRBJ2-5
TGTGCCAGCTCCCCCTACTCCCAGGAGACCCAGTACTTC
CASSPYSQETQYF
>TRBV7-2|few|TRBD2|TRBJ2-5
TGTGCCGCGGGGACTACGACCTACAATGAGCAGTACTTC
CAAGTTTYNEQYF
>TRBV20-1|-|-|TRBJ2-5
TGCAGTGCTAGACTAGCGAGGAATCTCCTTTGGGAGACCCAGTACTTC
CSARLARNLLWETQYF
>TRBV6-5|-|-|TRBJ1-2
TGTGCCAGCAGTTTCCAACCGGGGACATCAAACTATGGCTACACCTTC
CASSFQPGTSNYGYTF